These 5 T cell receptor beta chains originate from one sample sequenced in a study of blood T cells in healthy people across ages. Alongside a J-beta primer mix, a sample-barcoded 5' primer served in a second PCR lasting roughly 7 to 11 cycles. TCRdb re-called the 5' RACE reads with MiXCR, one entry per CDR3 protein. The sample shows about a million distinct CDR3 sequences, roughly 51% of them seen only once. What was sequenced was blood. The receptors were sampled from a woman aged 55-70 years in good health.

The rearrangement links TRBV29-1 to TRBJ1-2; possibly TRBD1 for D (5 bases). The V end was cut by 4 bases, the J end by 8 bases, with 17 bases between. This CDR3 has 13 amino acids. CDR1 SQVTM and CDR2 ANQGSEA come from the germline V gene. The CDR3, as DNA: TGCAGCGTTGCAGGGAGTTTGACGAAGGGCTACACCTTC. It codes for CSVAGSLTKGYTF. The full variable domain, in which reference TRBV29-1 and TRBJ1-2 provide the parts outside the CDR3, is SAVISQKPSRDICQRGTSLTIQCQVDSQVTMMFWYRQQPGQSLTLIATANQGSEATYESGFVIDKFPISRPNLTFSTLTVSNMSPEDSSIYLCSVAGSLTKGYTFGSGTRLTVV.

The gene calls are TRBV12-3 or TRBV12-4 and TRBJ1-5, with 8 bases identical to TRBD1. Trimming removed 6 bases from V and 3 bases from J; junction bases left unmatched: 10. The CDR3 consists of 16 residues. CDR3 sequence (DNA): TGTGCCAGCAGCCTCGCCGGGACAGGAAACAATCAGCCCCAGCATTTT. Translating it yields CASSLAGTGNNQPQHF.

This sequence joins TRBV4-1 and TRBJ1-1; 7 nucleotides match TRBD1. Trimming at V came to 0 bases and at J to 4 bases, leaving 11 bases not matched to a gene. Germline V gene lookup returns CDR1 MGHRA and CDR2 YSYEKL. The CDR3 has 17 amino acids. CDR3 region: CASSQERGNRGTTEAFF. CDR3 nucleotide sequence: TGCGCCAGCAGCCAAGAACGAGGGAACAGGGGAACCACTGAAGCTTTCTTT.

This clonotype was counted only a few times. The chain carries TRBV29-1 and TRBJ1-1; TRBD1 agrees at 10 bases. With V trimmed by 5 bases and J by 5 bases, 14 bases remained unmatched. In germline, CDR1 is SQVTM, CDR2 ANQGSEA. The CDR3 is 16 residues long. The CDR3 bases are TGCAGCGTTCCCCCGCGGACAGGGGGTTTTCGGACTGAAGCTTTCTTT. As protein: CSVPPRTGGFRTEAFF.

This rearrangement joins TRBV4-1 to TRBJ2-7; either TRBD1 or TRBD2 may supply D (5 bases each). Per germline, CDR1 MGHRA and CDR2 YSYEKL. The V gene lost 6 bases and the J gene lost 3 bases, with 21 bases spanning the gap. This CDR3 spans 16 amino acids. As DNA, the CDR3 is TGCGCCAGCAGTGCCCCCCAGGGCAGGACTGTCTACGAGCAGTACTTC. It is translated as CASSAPQGRTVYEQYF.